Following are 28 T cell receptor beta chains from one sample sequenced in a study of blood T cells in healthy people across ages. Primers used in a second PCR of about 7 to 12 cycles were a sample-barcoded 5' primer and a J-beta primer mix. TCRdb analysed the 5' RACE reads with MiXCR anew, one entry per CDR3 protein. The data show roughly 800,000 distinct CDR3 sequences, 58% seen once. The sample taken for sequencing was blood. The receptor set was obtained from a man under 40 in good health.

This clonotype was found many times. This chain links TRBV29-1 with TRBJ2-5; no firm D call. The germline V gene has CDR1 SQVTM and CDR2 ANQGSEA. The CDR3 runs 13 residues. V lost 4 bases and J lost 5, with 14 bases in between. The CDR3 bases are TGCAGCGTTGTGGGTGGGGTAGTGGAGACCCAGTACTTC. This translates into CSVVGGVVETQYF.

The V gene is TRBV7-2, the J gene TRBJ2-1, with 9 bases lining up with TRBD2. The germline V gene encodes CDR1 SGHTA and CDR2 FQGNSA. J was trimmed by 5 bases and V by 2 bases; bases with no gene match: 10. CDR3 length: 17 residues. CDR3 DNA sequence: TGTGCCAGCAGCTTAATCCGGTTGCGGGGGGGAAACAATGAGCAGTTCTTC. This gives the protein CASSLIRLRGGNNEQFF. The full variable domain, its missing parts supplied by reference TRBV7-2 and TRBJ2-1, is GAGVSQSPSNKVTEKGKDVELRCDPISGHTALYWYRQSLGQGLEFLIYFQGNSAPDKSGLPSDRFSAERTGGSVSTLTIQRTQQEDSAVYLCASSLIRLRGGNNEQFFGPGTRLTVL.

This chain connects TRBV6-4 to TRBJ2-3, with 7 bases lining up with TRBD2. The J segment lost 2 bases and the V segment lost 7 bases, leaving 6 bases of the junction unmatched. The CDR3 length is 14 residues. CDR1 is MRHNA and CDR2 is SNTAGT in the germline V gene. The CDR3, as DNA: TGTGCCAGCAAAGCAAGCGGGGCCACAGATACGCAGTATTTT. It translates to CASKASGATDTQYF.

The chain recombines TRBV20-1 with TRBJ2-7; the match to TRBD2 covers 7 bases. V was pared by 5 bases and J by 2 bases, with 9 bases of the junction left unmatched. This CDR3 contains 14 residues. Germline assignment: CDR1 DFQATT and CDR2 SNEGSKA (reference sequence). CDR3 loop: CSAAPSGAPYEQYF. The CDR3 DNA is TGCAGTGCTGCCCCTAGCGGAGCCCCCTACGAGCAGTACTTC.

The V call is TRBV2, the J call TRBJ2-3; the match to TRBD2 covers 8 bases. J was trimmed by 3 bases and V by 1 base; bases with no gene match: 6. Germline V lookup: CDR1 SNHLY, CDR2 FYNNEI. The CDR3 is made up of 16 amino acids. The DNA for the CDR3 is TGTGCCAGCAGTGAAGGGGCGGGAGGCGTTACAGATACGCAGTATTTT. Translation gives CASSEGAGGVTDTQYF.

The chain carries TRBV7-2 and TRBJ1-2; D perhaps matches TRBD1 (5 bases). V shed 0 bases and J shed 8 bases, with 13 bases lying between them. CDR3 size: 14 residues. In germline, CDR1 is SGHTA, CDR2 FQGNSA. Here the CDR3 reads CASSLALGAVGYTF. The CDR3 DNA sequence: TGTGCCAGCAGCTTAGCGTTAGGGGCGGTGGGCTACACCTTC.

This clonotype was counted once. V gene TRBV12-3 or TRBV12-4 combines with J gene TRBJ1-2; D is unresolved. The CDR3 covers 14 residues. Trimming took off 8 bases at V and 4 bases at J, with 17 bases between the two ends. The CDR3 here is CASGGGGNRYGYTF. The DNA of the CDR3 is TGTGCCAGCGGTGGTGGTGGCAATCGCTATGGCTACACCTTC.

For this clonotype: An end of the junction does not agree with germline; a read error may underlie this. This chain joins TRBV7-2 and TRBJ2-1; TRBD2 matches at 8 bases. The germline gives CDR1 SGHTA, CDR2 FQGNSA. This CDR3 comprises 15 residues. In DNA, the CDR3 is TGTGCCAGCAGCCCGAGCGGGGGCCGCTTGTATGAGCAGTTATTC. It is translated as CASSPSGGRLYEQLF.

V and J are TRBV20-1 and TRBJ2-1; D possibly corresponds to TRBD2 (6 bases). V shed 6 bases and J shed 9 bases, with 18 bases lying between them. CDR3 length equals 13 residues. Germline loops: CDR1 DFQATT, CDR2 SNEGSKA (reference sequence). CDR3 coding DNA: TGCAGTGCCGAGACTAGTACGGCAATTGAGCAGTTCTTC. Translated, it gives CSAETSTAIEQFF.

This rearrangement joins TRBV7-2 to TRBJ2-7; D gene unclear. V was trimmed by 6 bases and J by 0 bases, leaving 18 bases between them. Germline V gene data show CDR1 as SGHTA and CDR2 as FQGNSA. There are 16 residues in the CDR3. CDR3 DNA: TGTGCCAGCAGACCTCCCCTGGCGGAGAGCTCCTACGAGCAGTACTTC. It encodes CASRPPLAESSYEQYF.

The chain has TRBV24-1 and TRBJ2-1; D is unresolved. Judging by the DNA end, TRBJ2-7 fits better; the J call may be wrong. This CDR3 is 13 amino acids long. The germline V gene encodes CDR1 KGHDR and CDR2 SFDVKD. CDR3: CATSDRSSYEQYF. The CDR3 DNA reads TGTGCCACCAGTGACCGATCTAGCTACGAGCAGTACTTC.

This chain connects TRBV6-1 to TRBJ2-6; 7 bases are shared with TRBD1. CDR3 length: 18 amino acids. The germline gives CDR1 MNHNS, CDR2 SASEGT. Losses at the gene ends were 7 bases for V and 0 bases for J; bases not matched to a gene: 12. CDR3 in amino acids: CASTLRPGGDSGANVLTF. The CDR3 coding sequence is TGTGCCAGCACCTTACGTCCAGGGGGAGACTCTGGGGCCAACGTCCTGACTTTC.

The V and J genes are TRBV12-3 or TRBV12-4 and TRBJ1-2; D is undetermined. This CDR3 region has 16 residues. Trimming removed 3 bases from V and 2 bases from J, with 16 bases in between. The CDR3 protein is CASSFGVAPLNYGYTF. CDR3 sequence (DNA): TGTGCCAGCAGTTTCGGCGTGGCACCATTAAACTATGGCTACACCTTC.

The sample holds a few counts of this clonotype. The rearrangement joins TRBV12-3 or TRBV12-4 to TRBJ1-2; D possibly corresponds to TRBD1 (5 bases). Trimming removed 6 bases at V and 4 bases at J, with 12 bases between. This CDR3 contains 13 residues. The CDR3 loop is CASRPGTGYGYTF. In nucleotides, the CDR3 is TGTGCCAGCAGACCCGGGACCGGCTATGGCTACACCTTC.

Comment on this clonotype: A much larger clone lies a single base off, so this may be a read error. The V gene is TRBV7-2, the J gene TRBJ2-3; 9 bases line up with TRBD2. The germline CDR1 and CDR2 sequences are SGHTA and FQGNSA. The J segment lost 7 bases and the V segment lost 7 bases, leaving 21 bases of the junction unmatched. The CDR3 has 18 amino acids. CDR3 sequence reads: CASTTAYRASGAGYTQYF. CDR3 coding DNA: TGTGCCAGCACCACGGCATATCGGGCTAGCGGGGCGGGGTATACGCAGTATTTT.

The chain joins TRBV29-1 to TRBJ2-5, with 9 bases matching TRBD1. V lost 4 bases to trimming and J lost 5 bases; unmatched junction nucleotides: 14. CDR1 and CDR2 (germline): SQVTM, ANQGSEA. This CDR3 is built from 16 residues. The CDR3 here is CSVGGGGTGKGETQYF. The CDR3, as DNA: TGCAGCGTTGGTGGGGGCGGGACAGGGAAAGGGGAGACCCAGTACTTC.

J is TRBJ2-7 and V is TRBV11-2; 8 nucleotides match TRBD2. The CDR3 is 14 amino acids. CDR1 SGHAT and CDR2 FQNNGV come from the germline V gene. Trimming at V came to 4 bases and at J to 4 bases, leaving 6 bases not matched to a gene. For the CDR3, the DNA is TGTGCCAGCAGCTGGGGACTAGGAGGTTACGAGCAGTACTTC. It translates to CASSWGLGGYEQYF.

This clonotype occurred a few times. The genes are TRBV15 and TRBJ2-5, with no clear D. The CDR3 loop spans 12 amino acids. CDR1 and CDR2 from the germline V gene are LNHNV and YYDKDF (reference sequence). The V and J ends lost 0 bases and 5 bases respectively, with 4 bases between them. This CDR3 reads CATSRDEETQYF. For the CDR3, the DNA is TGTGCCACCAGCAGAGATGAGGAGACCCAGTACTTC. Complete variable domain (other parts from reference TRBV15 and TRBJ2-5): DAMVIQNPRYQVTQFGKPVTLSCSQTLNHNVMYWYQQKSSQAPKLLFHYYDKDFNNEADTPDNFQSRRPNTSFCFLDIRSPGLGDTAMYLCATSRDEETQYFGPGTRLLVL.

The CDR3 region has the DNA TGTGCCAGCAGGATCACTAGGGATGGGTACAATGAGCAGTTCTTC. It encodes CASRITRDGYNEQFF. The chain uses TRBV7-9 and TRBJ2-1; D possibly corresponds to TRBD2 (5 bases). The V end was cut by 6 bases, the J end by 4 bases, with 16 bases between. This CDR3 contains 15 residues. Germline CDR1 SEHNR, CDR2 FQNEAQ (reference sequence).

The gene calls are TRBV3-1 and TRBJ2-1, with a possible D match to TRBD2 (6 bases). Germline CDR1 reads LGHDT; CDR2 reads YNNKEL (reference sequence). V was pared by 4 bases and J by 5 bases, with 15 bases between. The CDR3 loop spans 15 amino acids. In nucleotides, the CDR3 is TGTGCCAGCAGCCCGCTAGCGAGACAGAACAATGAGCAGTTCTTC. This codes for CASSPLARQNNEQFF.

This clonotype was found once. This chain connects TRBV7-2 to TRBJ2-3; 11 nucleotides match TRBD2. The CDR3 is 15 amino acids. The germline gives CDR1 SGHTA, CDR2 FQGNSA. V gave up 4 bases and J gave up 4 bases; unmatched junction bases: 4. CDR3 amino acids: CASSSALAGADTQYF. CDR3 in DNA: TGTGCCAGCAGCTCGGCACTAGCGGGGGCAGATACGCAGTATTTT.

The rearrangement uses TRBV6-2 or TRBV6-3 and TRBJ2-2; D unresolved. The CDR3 runs to 15 residues. CDR1 is MNHEY, CDR2 SVGEGT, per germline. Trimming removed 6 bases from V and 4 bases from J, with 15 bases in between. Here the CDR3 reads CASSPDPGATGELFF. The CDR3 nucleotides are TGTGCCAGCAGCCCCGATCCGGGCGCCACCGGGGAGCTGTTTTTT.

This CDR3 is CASSQDMDRGALNTGELFF. Here the CDR3 DNA reads TGTGCCAGCAGCCAAGATATGGACAGGGGCGCCCTGAACACCGGGGAGCTGTTTTTT. This chain links TRBV4-2 with TRBJ2-2, with 9 bases aligning to TRBD1. The CDR3 is 19 residues long. V shed 0 bases, J shed 1 base, and the junction held 9 bases outside the gene matches. Germline V CDR1 and CDR2: LGHNA, YNFKEQ.

J is TRBJ1-3 and V is TRBV10-3; D is ambiguous. From germline, CDR1 is ENHRY and CDR2 SYGVKD. Deletions cut 7 bases from V and 6 bases from J, with 16 bases between. The CDR3 contains 14 residues. The CDR3 loop is CAIKDPQDENTIYF. For the CDR3, the DNA is TGTGCCATCAAAGACCCCCAGGACGAAAACACCATATATTTT.

The CDR3 DNA reads as TGCAGTGCTAGCGGAAGGAGCGGGGAGGCCGAAGCTTTCTTT. Amino acid sequence: CSASGRSGEAEAFF. The chain couples TRBV20-1 to TRBJ1-1; D unclear. CDR1 DFQATT and CDR2 SNEGSKA come from the germline V gene (reference sequence). This CDR3 has 14 amino acids. V was shortened by 3 bases and J by 8 bases, with 19 bases between the two germline ends.

V usage is TRBV20-1 and J usage is TRBJ2-1, with TRBD2 identical over 7 bases. The V gene's germline CDR1 is DFQATT and CDR2 SNEGSKA (reference sequence). The CDR3 sequence is 14 residues long. The junction had 8 bases not matched to a gene; V was cut back by 0 bases and J by 9 bases. CDR3 bases: TGCAGTGCTAGAGAGGTAGCGGGCGCCGGTGAGCAGTTCTTC. Its protein is CSAREVAGAGEQFF.

The V and J genes are TRBV2 and TRBJ2-3; 7 bases align to TRBD1. This CDR3 contains 16 residues. The V and J ends lost 4 bases and 9 bases, in that order; junction bases with no gene match: 16. Germline loops: CDR1 SNHLY, CDR2 FYNNEI. The CDR3 region has the DNA TGTGCCAGCAGTGGGGGAACCGGGACAGATCCACCCACGCAGTATTTT. This codes for CASSGGTGTDPPTQYF.

V gene TRBV6-6 combines with J gene TRBJ2-2; TRBD1 aligns across 9 bases. The J segment lost 3 bases and the V segment lost 5 bases, leaving 4 bases of the junction unmatched. The CDR3 length is 15 residues. Germline V lookup: CDR1 MNHNY, CDR2 SVGAGI (reference sequence). Here the CDR3 DNA reads TGTGCCAGCAGTCCGGGACAGGGATACACCGGGGAGCTGTTTTTT. Protein: CASSPGQGYTGELFF.